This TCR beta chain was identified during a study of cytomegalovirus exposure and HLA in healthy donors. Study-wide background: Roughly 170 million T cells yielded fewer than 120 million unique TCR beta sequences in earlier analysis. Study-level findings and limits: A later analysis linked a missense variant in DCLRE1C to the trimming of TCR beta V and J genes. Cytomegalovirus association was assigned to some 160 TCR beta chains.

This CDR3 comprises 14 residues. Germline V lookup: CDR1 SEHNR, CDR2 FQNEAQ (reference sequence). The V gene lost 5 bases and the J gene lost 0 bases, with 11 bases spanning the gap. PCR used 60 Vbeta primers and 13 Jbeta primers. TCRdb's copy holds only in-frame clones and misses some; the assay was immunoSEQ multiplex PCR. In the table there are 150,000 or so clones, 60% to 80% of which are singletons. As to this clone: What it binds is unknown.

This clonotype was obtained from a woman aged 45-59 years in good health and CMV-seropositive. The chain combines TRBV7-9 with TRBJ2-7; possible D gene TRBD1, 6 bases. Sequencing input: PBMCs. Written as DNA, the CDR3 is TGTGCCAGCAGCAAGGGACAAGGCTCCTACGAGCAGTACTTC. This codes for CASSKGQGSYEQYF.